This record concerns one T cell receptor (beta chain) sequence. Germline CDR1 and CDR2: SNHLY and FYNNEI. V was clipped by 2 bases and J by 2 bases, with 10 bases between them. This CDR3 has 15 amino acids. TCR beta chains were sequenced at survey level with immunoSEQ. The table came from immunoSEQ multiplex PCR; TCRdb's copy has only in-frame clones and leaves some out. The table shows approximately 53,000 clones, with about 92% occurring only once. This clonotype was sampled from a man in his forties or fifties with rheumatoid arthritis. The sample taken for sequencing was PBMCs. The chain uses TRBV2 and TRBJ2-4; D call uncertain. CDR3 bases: TGTGCCAGCAGTGAAACCCGATCAACCAAAAACATTCAGTACTTC. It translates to CASSETRSTKNIQYF.